The present entry profiles one TCR beta chain with its context. This CDR3 has 13 amino acids. V was trimmed by 8 bases and J by 5 bases, leaving 15 bases between them. CDR1 and CDR2 from the germline V gene are LNHDA and SQIVND (reference sequence). These data are taken from a study of blood T cell repertoires in COVID-19. Only in-frame clones appear in the TCRdb table, and some are missing; sequencing was by immunoSEQ multiplex PCR. The sample records fewer than 150,000 clones, approximately 85% being singletons. V and J are TRBV19 and TRBJ1-2; maybe TRBD1 (5 bases). This receptor was obtained from a human donor in a cohort sampled during active COVID-19. The specimen was peripheral blood. CDR3 residues: CASAMQGSYGYTF. CDR3 nucleotide sequence: TGTGCCAGTGCTATGCAGGGATCTTATGGCTACACCTTC.